These 9 T cell receptor beta chains share one sample of origin, sequenced in a study of early T cells in non-severe SARS-CoV-2 infection. A single record per CDR3 protein comes from TCRdb applying MiXCR to the 5' RACE reads. The sample contains roughly 41,000 distinct CDR3 sequences, 5.8% of which appear only once. The sample consisted of whole blood. Receptor source: an adult who was a healthcare worker with PCR-confirmed SARS-CoV-2 infection or an uninfected control (not recorded which).

This clonotype was observed at least ten times. The chain has TRBV7-9 and TRBJ2-5; D remains unclear. V gave up 3 bases and J gave up 6 bases, with 5 bases separating them. CDR3 size: 11 residues. In germline, CDR1 is SEHNR, CDR2 FQNEAQ (reference sequence). The CDR3 nucleotides read TGTGCCAGCAGCTTCACGCAGACCCAGTACTTC. Its translation is CASSFTQTQYF. Together with reference TRBV7-9 and TRBJ2-5, the CDR3 gives the full variable domain: DTGVSQNPRHKITKRGQNVTFRCDPISEHNRLYWYRQTLGQGPEFLTYFQNEAQLEKSRLLSDRFSAERPKGSFSTLEIQRTEQGDSAMYLCASSFTQTQYFGPGTRLLVL.

At least ten counts were recorded for this clonotype. This chain connects TRBV11-2 to TRBJ2-1; no reliable D call. The CDR3 runs 11 residues. Germline CDR1 is SGHAT and CDR2 is FQNNGV. V lost 5 bases to trimming and J lost 5 bases, with 4 bases between them. The CDR3 region is CASSHHNEQFF. CDR3 nucleotide sequence: TGTGCCAGCAGCCACCACAATGAGCAGTTCTTC. Combining the CDR3 with reference TRBV11-2 and TRBJ2-1 gives the whole variable domain EAGVAQSPRYKIIEKRQSVAFWCNPISGHATLYWYQQILGQGPKLLIQFQNNGVVDDSQLPKDRFSAERLKGVDSTLKIQPAKLEDSAVYLCASSHHNEQFFGPGTRLTVL.

This clonotype has ten or more counts. J is TRBJ1-2 and V is TRBV2; 7 bases are shared with TRBD1. V gave up 7 bases and J gave up 5 bases; unmatched junction bases: 13. Germline CDR1 reads SNHLY; CDR2 reads FYNNEI. The CDR3 totals 15 residues. The CDR3 reads CASTPRGAGGYGYTF. The DNA for the CDR3 is TGTGCCAGCACCCCTCGTGGGGCAGGGGGTTATGGCTACACCTTC.

The chain joins TRBV24-1 to TRBJ2-1, with D tentatively TRBD2 (7 bases). CDR1 and CDR2 (germline): KGHDR, SFDVKD. The CDR3 contains 12 residues. V lost 9 bases and J 10 bases, leaving 15 bases between the germline ends. The CDR3 region has the DNA TGTGCCACCGGGCGGAGGGGGGGAGAGCAGTTCTTC. It yields the protein CATGRRGGEQFF.

The chain's CDR3 is CASSLALDRVYNEQFF. The CDR3 DNA reads TGTGCCAGCAGCTTAGCCCTGGACAGGGTCTACAATGAGCAGTTCTTC. The J gene is TRBJ2-1, the V gene TRBV7-6; TRBD1 matches 8 bases. This CDR3 contains 16 residues. V gave up 0 bases and J gave up 3 bases; unmatched junction bases: 4. Germline V gives CDR1 SGHVS, CDR2 FNYEAQ.

This clonotype was detected a few times. The chain joins TRBV20-1 to TRBJ1-2; D might be TRBD1 (5 bases). CDR1 and CDR2 from the germline V gene are DFQATT and SNEGSKA (reference sequence). The CDR3 is 16 residues long. V shed 4 bases and J shed 8 bases, with 26 bases lying between them. The CDR3 reads CSATLAGQALPGGYTF. In nucleotides, the CDR3 is TGCAGTGCTACGCTGGCGGGGCAGGCCCTCCCGGGAGGCTACACCTTC.

This clonotype was detected a few times. V usage is TRBV5-1 and J usage is TRBJ2-7; D is ambiguous. The CDR3 totals 15 residues. CDR1 is SGHRS, CDR2 YFSETQ, per germline. V shed 4 bases and J shed 0 bases, with 14 bases lying between them. The CDR3 reads CASSTGYSSSYEQYF. The CDR3 region has the DNA TGCGCCAGCAGCACCGGGTACTCAAGCTCCTACGAGCAGTACTTC.

This clonotype was detected only a few times. The chain joins TRBV14 to TRBJ2-3, with D perhaps matching TRBD2 (6 bases). CDR1 and CDR2 from the germline V gene are SGHDN and FVKESK. The CDR3 covers 14 residues. Trimming pared 3 bases from V and 0 bases from J, leaving 7 bases between. CDR3 nucleotides: TGTGCCAGCAGCCACCGGGGGAGCACAGATACGCAGTATTTT. Protein sequence: CASSHRGSTDTQYF.

This clonotype was seen a few times. V gene TRBV7-9 combines with J gene TRBJ1-6; 8 positions agree with TRBD1. CDR1 SEHNR and CDR2 FQNEAQ come from the germline V gene (reference sequence). This CDR3 has 15 amino acids. Losses at the gene ends were 7 bases for V and 3 bases for J; bases not matched to a gene: 5. The CDR3 DNA sequence: TGTGCCAGCAACCTAGGACAGGGCTATAATTCACCCCTCCACTTT. Its protein product is CASNLGQGYNSPLHF.